This TCR beta chain was recovered during a study of human T cells and chemical hapten exposure. Study summary: Mainly, slight library volume differences in the pool made TCR yields vary.

Each CDR3 protein gets one entry after TCRdb re-called the 5' RACE reads with MiXCR. The sample carries some 78,000 distinct CDR3 sequences, 7.7% recorded once. The starting material, unfractionated whole blood, was used for total RNA extraction. The clonotype comes from a male donor in good health.

The CDR3 loop reads CASSTRTGGEQYF. CDR3 bases: TGTGCCAGCAGCACCCGGACAGGGGGCGAGCAGTACTTC. V and J are TRBV14 and TRBJ2-7; TRBD1 matches at 10 bases. With V trimmed by 5 bases and J by 6 bases, 4 bases remained unmatched. CDR3 length: 13 residues. Germline CDR1 reads SGHDN; CDR2 reads FVKESK.